This TCR beta chain came from a study of identical twins. Whole-study results and caveats: Out-of-frame alpha sequences that twins shared showed excess low generation probability. Sequences that were beta out-of-frame showed weaker excess twin sharing. Cord blood's abundant beta clonotypes had fewer insertions, unlike memory repertoires.

The length of the CDR3 is 13 residues. Per germline, CDR1 SGHTA and CDR2 FQGNSA. V gave up 7 bases and J gave up 2 bases, with 12 bases separating them. This clonotype was counted between two and nine times. The antigen remains undetermined. Unique molecular identifiers were present on the cDNA, and a universal primer site came from template switching. TCRdb re-called the 5' RACE reads with MiXCR, one entry per CDR3 protein. The sample yields about 520,000 distinct CDR3 sequences, roughly a fifth seen once. These data also featured in a second study, about T cells expressing NK-cell markers.

The sequencing input was CD4+ T cells sorted from blood. This sequence was found in a woman aged 18-29 years in good health. The rearrangement uses TRBV7-2 and TRBJ2-7, with D perhaps TRBD2 (6 bases). The CDR3 DNA reads as TGTGCCAGCACCGCGGGACTCACCTACGAGCAGTACTTC. Encoded protein: CASTAGLTYEQYF.